The next 10 T cell receptor beta chains were all read from a single sample in a study of T cell repertoires in cytomegalovirus infection. TCRdb reprocessed the reads with MiXCR, giving one entry per CDR3 protein. The data show about 680,000 distinct CDR3 sequences, 20% to 25% seen once. The specimen sequenced was CD8+ T cells from PBMCs. These receptors came from a human donor in good health (CMV status not recorded). Some clones in this sample may be carry-over from other donors' samples.

The chain carries TRBV23-1 and TRBJ2-3, with 12 bases that match TRBD1. TRBV23-1 is annotated as an ORF whose role is uncertain. The CDR3 runs 19 residues. Trimming removed 7 bases from V and 0 bases from J; junction bases left unmatched: 14. CDR3 sequence: CASNQSRDRGRGSTDTQYF. The CDR3 DNA is TGCGCCAGCAACCAATCGAGGGACAGGGGGCGCGGGAGCACAGATACGCAGTATTTT.

This chain's CDR3 is CASGFYPDGMNTEAFF. CDR3 bases: TGTGCTAGTGGTTTCTACCCGGACGGGATGAACACTGAAGCTTTCTTT. The gene calls are TRBV12-5 and TRBJ1-1; D gene uncertain. Germline loops: CDR1 LGHNT, CDR2 FRNRAP. V lost 3 bases to trimming and J lost 0 bases, with 14 bases between them. The CDR3 is 16 amino acids.

The chain couples TRBV5-4 to TRBJ2-1; 8 bases map to TRBD1. Germline V gene data show CDR1 as SGHNT and CDR2 as YYREEE (reference sequence). V gave up 0 bases and J gave up 9 bases; unmatched junction bases: 2. This CDR3 has 13 amino acids. CDR3 DNA sequence: TGTGCCAGCAGCTTGGGACAGGGGATTGAGCAGTTCTTC. Encoded protein: CASSLGQGIEQFF. Full variable domain (missing parts from reference TRBV5-4 and TRBJ2-1): ETGVTQSPTHLIKTRGQQVTLRCSSQSGHNTVSWYQQALGQGPQFIFQYYREEENGRGNFPPRFSGLQFPNYSSELNVNALELDDSALYLCASSLGQGIEQFFGPGTRLTVL.

There are a few counts of this clonotype. The rearrangement links TRBV12-3 or TRBV12-4 to TRBJ2-1, with 12 positions matching TRBD2. J gave up 9 bases and V 3 bases, and 18 bases lay outside the gene matches. The CDR3 totals 19 residues. CDR3 DNA sequence: TGTGCCAGCAGTTTCCATGCTAGCGGGGGGGAAGGACCCCATGGTGAGCAGTTCTTC. Amino acids: CASSFHASGGEGPHGEQFF.

The table lists this clonotype with many counts. The V call is TRBV7-2, the J call TRBJ2-3, with D uncertain. The germline V gene encodes CDR1 SGHTA and CDR2 FQGNSA. This CDR3 has 12 residues. V was clipped by 5 bases and J by 3 bases, with 6 bases between them. CDR3 sequence reads: CASSPWTDTQYF. The CDR3 bases are TGTGCCAGCAGCCCCTGGACAGATACGCAGTATTTT. Using reference TRBV7-2 and TRBJ2-3 for the parts outside the CDR3, the full variable domain is GAGVSQSPSNKVTEKGKDVELRCDPISGHTALYWYRQSLGQGLEFLIYFQGNSAPDKSGLPSDRFSAERTGGSVSTLTIQRTQQEDSAVYLCASSPWTDTQYFGPGTRLTVL.

For the CDR3, the DNA is TGCAGTGCTAGAGATCGGTCAGCGGGGGGGCCCGGTGATACGCAGTATTTT. Its protein is CSARDRSAGGPGDTQYF. The chain recombines TRBV20-1 with TRBJ2-3; TRBD2 agrees at 10 bases. The CDR3 loop spans 17 amino acids. V lost 0 bases and J lost 6; bases outside the gene matches: 12. Germline CDR1 and CDR2: DFQATT and SNEGSKA (reference sequence).

The table lists this clonotype with many counts. The chain uses TRBV7-6 and TRBJ2-6, with D uncertain. Germline-derived CDR1 and CDR2 are SGHVS and FNYEAQ. The V and J ends lost 5 bases and 4 bases respectively, with 15 bases between them. This CDR3 contains 16 residues. CDR3 region: CASSTRRVSGANVLTF. The CDR3 bases are TGTGCCAGCAGCACCCGAAGGGTATCCGGGGCCAACGTCCTGACTTTC. The whole variable domain, filled in from reference TRBV7-6 and TRBJ2-6, reads GAGVSQSPRYKVTKRGQDVALRCDPISGHVSLYWYRQALGQGPEFLTYFNYEAQQDKSGLPNDRFSAERPEGSISTLTIQRTEQRDSAMYRCASSTRRVSGANVLTFGAGSRLTVL.

This clonotype has more than one count but fewer than ten. The chain uses TRBV12-3 or TRBV12-4 and TRBJ2-5; D perhaps matches TRBD1 (7 bases). This CDR3 is 11 amino acids long. The V end lost 7 bases, the J end lost 7 bases, and 10 bases lay between the germline ends. CDR3 in amino acids: CASTQGGTQYF. Written as DNA, the CDR3 is TGTGCCAGCACTCAGGGGGGGACCCAGTACTTC.

The chain uses TRBV20-1 and TRBJ2-7; no clear D gene. Trimming pared 2 bases from V and 5 bases from J, leaving 10 bases between. The CDR3 is 12 amino acids. Germline-derived CDR1 and CDR2 are DFQATT and SNEGSKA (reference sequence). The CDR3 sequence: CSARTPANEQYV. The CDR3 nucleotides read TGCAGTGCTAGAACACCGGCCAACGAGCAGTACGTC.

This clonotype has more than one count but fewer than ten. The chain uses TRBV27 and TRBJ1-4; no firm D call. Germline-derived CDR1 and CDR2 are MNHEY and SMNVEV (reference sequence). CDR3 length equals 14 residues. V was shortened by 3 bases and J by 8 bases, with 13 bases between the two germline ends. This chain's CDR3 is CASSFGKRGEKLFF. CDR3 bases: TGTGCCAGCAGTTTCGGCAAACGAGGGGAAAAACTGTTTTTT.